A single sample gave rise to the 30 T cell receptor beta chains below, sequenced in a study of graft-versus-host responses after intestinal transplantation. The method was immunoSEQ multiplex PCR; TCRdb's version includes in-frame clones alone and lacks a portion of them. The table shows tens of thousands of clones, with 90% to 95% occurring only once. Specimen: PBMCs, collected 16 days after intestinal transplant. These receptors originate from a human patient who received an intestinal transplant, so some T cells may come from the graft donor.

This clone was observed a single time. The chain carries TRBV5-1 and TRBJ2-6, with D perhaps matching TRBD1 or TRBD2 (5 bases each). The germline V gene has CDR1 SGHRS and CDR2 YFSETQ. The CDR3 contains 15 residues. V gave up 4 bases and J gave up 9 bases, with 17 bases separating them. The CDR3 spells CASSITGPSVNVLTF. The CDR3 bases are TGCGCCAGCAGCATTACGGGACCCTCGGTCAACGTCCTGACTTTC.

The gene calls are TRBV7-9 and TRBJ1-5; D not certain. Looked up from germline, CDR1 is SEHNR and CDR2 is FQNEAQ (reference sequence). V gave up 5 bases and J gave up 5 bases, with 7 bases separating them. The CDR3 is made up of 12 amino acids. The CDR3 region has the DNA TGTGCCAGCAGCCTAGGGCATCAGCCCCAGCATTTT. Protein sequence: CASSLGHQPQHF.

V and J are TRBV19 and TRBJ2-1, with TRBD2 identical over 7 bases. Germline lookup yields CDR1 LNHDA and CDR2 SQIVND (reference sequence). V shed 7 bases, J shed 10 bases, and the junction held 13 bases outside the gene matches. This CDR3 comprises 14 residues. CDR3 residues: CASTLGVGGEEQFF. For the CDR3, the DNA is TGTGCCAGTACCCTAGGTGTGGGAGGGGAAGAGCAGTTCTTC.

The chain joins TRBV27 to TRBJ2-1; D is possibly TRBD2 (5 bases). This CDR3 is built from 15 residues. The V gene's germline CDR1 is MNHEY and CDR2 SMNVEV (reference sequence). The ends were cut back, 2 bases at V and 3 bases at J, with 11 bases in the middle. The CDR3 sequence is CASSLNSRGYNEQFF. The CDR3 DNA follows: TGTGCCAGCAGTTTAAACAGTCGGGGCTACAATGAGCAGTTCTTC.

This chain connects TRBV2 to TRBJ2-7, with 9 nucleotides matching TRBD1. Germline V gene sequence: CDR1 SNHLY, CDR2 FYNNEI. The CDR3 is 15 amino acids. V dropped 6 bases and J dropped 4; count of bases not matched to a gene: 10. CDR3 nucleotides: TGTGCCAGCAGGGAGCCCGGGACAGGGTTGTACGAGCAGTACTTC. Its protein product is CASREPGTGLYEQYF.

The gene calls are TRBV7-9 and TRBJ1-1; D gene ambiguous. V was clipped by 4 bases and J by 1 base, with 13 bases between them. The CDR3 sequence is 15 residues long. Germline V gives CDR1 SEHNR, CDR2 FQNEAQ (reference sequence). The chain's CDR3 is CASSYMRGANTEAFF. For the CDR3, the DNA is TGTGCCAGCAGCTACATGCGGGGAGCGAACACTGAAGCTTTCTTT.

V and J are TRBV7-9 and TRBJ2-7; 10 bases agree with TRBD2. CDR3 length: 17 residues. Looked up from germline, CDR1 is SEHNR and CDR2 is FQNEAQ (reference sequence). V trimming: 1 base; J trimming: 0 bases; junction bases outside the gene matches: 6. Written as DNA, the CDR3 is TGTGCCAGCAGCTTAGGGCTACTAGCGGGAAGCTCCTACGAGCAGTACTTC. Its protein product is CASSLGLLAGSSYEQYF.

In this sample, this clone turned up once. This chain uses TRBV10-3 with TRBJ1-2; D gene ambiguous. CDR1 and CDR2 (germline): ENHRY, SYGVKD. Trimming took 2 bases from V and 6 from J, leaving 10 bases between them. This CDR3 is built from 13 residues. This CDR3 is CAISELGEDGYTF. CDR3 bases: TGTGCCATCAGTGAGCTCGGGGAAGATGGCTACACCTTC.

The chain links TRBV11-2 to TRBJ1-3; D is ambiguous. Trimming left V 7 bases short and J 1 base short, with 14 bases between. Looked up from germline, CDR1 is SGHAT and CDR2 is FQNNGV. The CDR3 has 15 amino acids. In DNA form, the CDR3 reads TGTGCCAGCAACGCTATGACGGGTTCTGGAAACACCATATATTTT. Translating it yields CASNAMTGSGNTIYF.

The V and J genes are TRBV9 and TRBJ2-3; D possibly uses TRBD1 or TRBD2 (5 bases each). The CDR3 is 16 residues long. CDR1 is SGDLS, CDR2 YYNGEE, per germline. V was shortened by 4 bases and J by 0 bases, with 15 bases between the two germline ends. As DNA, the CDR3 is TGTGCCAGCAGCCTTGGAAGGGGCGGGAGCACAGATACGCAGTATTTT. Translating gives CASSLGRGGSTDTQYF.

J is TRBJ2-3 and V is TRBV2; unclear D gene. The V end was cut by 10 bases, the J end by 2 bases, with 13 bases between. The V gene's germline CDR1 is SNHLY and CDR2 FYNNEI. The CDR3 spans 13 residues. This CDR3 is CATKDEDTDTQYF. CDR3 DNA: TGTGCCACGAAGGACGAGGACACAGATACGCAGTATTTT.

This chain connects TRBV28 to TRBJ1-2; TRBD1 might be the D (5 bases). The CDR3 runs to 12 residues. V was cut by 2 bases and J by 7 bases, with 8 bases left in between. Germline loops: CDR1 MDHEN, CDR2 SYDVKM. CDR3 residues: CASSLGAGGYTF. In DNA form, the CDR3 reads TGTGCCAGCAGTTTAGGGGCGGGTGGCTACACCTTC.

On this clone: One end of the junction is discordant with germline, which a read error may explain. The V call is TRBV6-5, the J call TRBJ2-7; weak D call: TRBD2 (7 bases). CDR1 and CDR2 (germline): MNHEY, SVGAGI. There are 12 residues in the CDR3. CDR3 DNA sequence: TGTGCCAGCAGTAAGGGGGGGCAGGGGTGTAACTTC. It translates to CASSKGGQGCNF.

This clone occurred a few times. The genes are TRBV6-5 and TRBJ2-7; 9 bases match TRBD1. Germline-derived CDR1 and CDR2 are MNHEY and SVGAGI. The V segment lost 0 bases and the J segment 2 bases; nucleotides outside the gene matches: 2. This CDR3 is 15 amino acids long. The CDR3 DNA is TGTGCCAGCAGTTACTCGAGGGACAGGGCCTACGAGCAGTACTTC. Protein product: CASSYSRDRAYEQYF.

The rearrangement uses TRBV9 and TRBJ2-1; 8 bases align to TRBD2. Trimming removed 0 bases from V and 4 bases from J; junction bases left unmatched: 3. Germline V gene data show CDR1 as SGDLS and CDR2 as YYNGEE. This CDR3 spans 15 amino acids. DNA of the CDR3: TGTGCCAGCAGCGTAGATAGCGGGGCTTACAATGAGCAGTTCTTC. Translation: CASSVDSGAYNEQFF.

The chain's CDR3 is CASSKHPGQGSYEQYF. The CDR3 bases are TGTGCCAGCAGCAAGCACCCGGGACAGGGGTCCTACGAGCAGTACTTC. The chain joins TRBV9 to TRBJ2-7; 10 nucleotides line up with TRBD1. V shed 4 bases and J 1 base; nucleotides not matched to a gene: 8. Per the germline V gene, CDR1 is SGDLS and CDR2 is YYNGEE. The CDR3 totals 16 residues.

The V and J genes are TRBV13 and TRBJ1-1; D is perhaps TRBD1 (5 bases). Trimming removed 6 bases from V and 1 base from J, with 12 bases in between. Germline CDR1 reads PRHDT; CDR2 reads FYEKMQ (reference sequence). This CDR3 is 14 amino acids long. The CDR3 region has the DNA TGTGCCAGCAGGAAGGGACTCGGGAACACTGAAGCTTTCTTT. Encoded protein: CASRKGLGNTEAFF.

This chain joins TRBV11-2 and TRBJ1-2; D is perhaps TRBD1 (5 bases). The V end was cut by 6 bases, the J end by 7 bases, with 15 bases between. Germline assignment: CDR1 SGHAT and CDR2 FQNNGV. The CDR3 contains 13 residues. For the CDR3, the DNA is TGTGCCAGCAGTCGGGCCCAGGGTGGTGGCTACACCTTC. It is translated as CASSRAQGGGYTF.

The CDR3 DNA is TGCGCCAGCAGCCAAGAGTTTAGGGCCGGGACAGGGGGCGTATATGGCTACACCTTC. Its protein is CASSQEFRAGTGGVYGYTF. This rearrangement joins TRBV4-1 to TRBJ1-2; 12 bases fit TRBD1. V lost 0 bases to trimming and J lost 5 bases; unmatched junction nucleotides: 13. The CDR3 is made up of 19 amino acids. Germline lookup yields CDR1 MGHRA and CDR2 YSYEKL.

The CDR3 bases are TGTGCCACCAAGAGGGAAACTGGGAGGATCTACGAGCAGTACTTC. Translated: CATKRETGRIYEQYF. The chain carries TRBV27 and TRBJ2-7; D is perhaps TRBD2 (6 bases). Germline V gene sequence: CDR1 MNHEY, CDR2 SMNVEV (reference sequence). With 10 bases removed from V and 3 bases from J, the gap between germline ends came to 22 bases. CDR3 length: 15 residues.

The chain has TRBV5-5 and TRBJ2-1, with a tentative D call TRBD1 (5 bases). Trimming stripped 0 bases from V and 0 bases from J, with 7 bases between. This CDR3 is built from 15 residues. CDR1 is SGHKS, CDR2 YYEKEE, per germline (reference sequence). In nucleotides, the CDR3 is TGTGCCAGCAGCTTGGAAGGGGACTCCTACAATGAGCAGTTCTTC. Its translation is CASSLEGDSYNEQFF. The whole variable domain, remainder taken from reference TRBV5-5 and TRBJ2-1, is DAGVTQSPTHLIKTRGQQVTLRCSPISGHKSVSWYQQVLGQGPQFIFQYYEKEERGRGNFPDRFSARQFPNYSSELNVNALLLGDSALYLCASSLEGDSYNEQFFGPGTRLTVL.

The rearrangement joins TRBV28 to TRBJ2-3; the D is unclear. The CDR3 is 12 residues long. V lost 3 bases and J lost 4, with 5 bases in between. CDR1 is MDHEN and CDR2 is SYDVKM in the germline V gene. The CDR3 DNA follows: TGTGCCAGCAGTTTGGGTTCAGATACGCAGTATTTT. This sequence encodes CASSLGSDTQYF.

J is TRBJ1-1 and V is TRBV4-2; D is undetermined. This CDR3 region has 14 residues. V lost 5 bases and J lost 0, with 10 bases in between. From germline, CDR1 is LGHNA and CDR2 YNFKEQ. The CDR3 bases are TGTGCCAGCAGCTTGGCCGCAATGAACACTGAAGCTTTCTTT. Protein sequence: CASSLAAMNTEAFF.

This rearrangement joins TRBV19 to TRBJ2-5; unclear D gene. Germline CDR1 and CDR2: LNHDA and SQIVND (reference sequence). V lost 4 bases and J lost 0, with 9 bases in between. The CDR3 is 14 residues long. The CDR3 loop reads CASSNQYHQETQYF. The DNA of the CDR3 is TGTGCCAGTAGTAACCAGTATCACCAAGAGACCCAGTACTTC.

The rearrangement uses TRBV4-2 and TRBJ1-5; TRBD1 is a possible D gene (5 bases). Germline V gives CDR1 LGHNA, CDR2 YNFKEQ. Trimming cost V 0 bases and J 5 bases, with 8 bases left between them. The CDR3 is 14 residues long. DNA for the CDR3: TGTGCCAGCAGCCAAGAGGGGCCTCATCAGCCCCAGCATTTT. Protein sequence: CASSQEGPHQPQHF.

This clone was seen just once. The chain is built from TRBV28 and TRBJ1-6; D gene uncertain. The CDR3 is 14 amino acids. The ends were cut back, 5 bases at V and 7 bases at J, with 12 bases in the middle. Germline-derived CDR1 and CDR2 are MDHEN and SYDVKM. CDR3 bases: TGTGCCAGCAGTCCACTTAATACAAATTCACCCCTCCACTTT. Protein product: CASSPLNTNSPLHF.

The chain employs TRBV9 and TRBJ2-1; D is unclear. The CDR3 extends over 12 amino acids. V gave up 0 bases and J gave up 8 bases, with 6 bases separating them. In germline, CDR1 is SGDLS, CDR2 YYNGEE. In DNA form, the CDR3 reads TGTGCCAGCAGCGTAGGGGTCGATGAGCAGTTCTTC. The encoded protein is CASSVGVDEQFF.

This chain links TRBV13 with TRBJ2-1; D is ambiguous. CDR1 is PRHDT, CDR2 FYEKMQ, per germline (reference sequence). Trimming removed 5 bases at V and 5 bases at J, with 16 bases between. The CDR3 length is 15 residues. The CDR3 protein is CASSPNDLQNNEQFF. The CDR3 coding sequence is TGTGCCAGCAGCCCGAACGACCTACAAAACAATGAGCAGTTCTTC.

This chain uses TRBV11-2 with TRBJ2-7, with 8 bases that match TRBD1. This CDR3 comprises 13 residues. CDR1 is SGHAT and CDR2 is FQNNGV in the germline V gene. The V gene end was trimmed by 5 bases and the J gene end by 5 bases; junction bases not matched to a gene: 5. DNA for the CDR3: TGTGCCAGCAGCAGGAGGACAGGGAACGAGCAGTACTTC. This codes for CASSRRTGNEQYF.

The chain recombines TRBV10-3 with TRBJ2-7; 7 bases align to TRBD1. After removal of 1 base from V and 3 bases from J, the junction contained 6 bases not matched to a gene. In germline, CDR1 is ENHRY, CDR2 SYGVKD. This CDR3 is 15 amino acids long. CDR3 bases: TGTGCCATCAGTGAGTTGGGGACAGCCGTCTACGAGCAGTACTTC. This codes for CAISELGTAVYEQYF.